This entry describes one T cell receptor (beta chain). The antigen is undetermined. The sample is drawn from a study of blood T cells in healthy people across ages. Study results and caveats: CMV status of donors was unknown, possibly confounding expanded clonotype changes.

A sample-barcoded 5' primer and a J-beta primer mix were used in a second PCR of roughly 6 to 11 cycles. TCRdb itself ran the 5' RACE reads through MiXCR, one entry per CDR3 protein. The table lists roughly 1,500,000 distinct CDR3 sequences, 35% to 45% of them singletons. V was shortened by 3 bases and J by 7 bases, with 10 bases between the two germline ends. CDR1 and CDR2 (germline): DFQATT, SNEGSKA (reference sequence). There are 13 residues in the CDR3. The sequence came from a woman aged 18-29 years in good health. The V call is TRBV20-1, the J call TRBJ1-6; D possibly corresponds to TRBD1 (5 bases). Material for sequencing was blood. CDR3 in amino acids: CSASGAGNSPLHF. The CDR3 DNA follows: TGCAGTGCTAGTGGGGCCGGGAATTCACCCCTCCACTTT.